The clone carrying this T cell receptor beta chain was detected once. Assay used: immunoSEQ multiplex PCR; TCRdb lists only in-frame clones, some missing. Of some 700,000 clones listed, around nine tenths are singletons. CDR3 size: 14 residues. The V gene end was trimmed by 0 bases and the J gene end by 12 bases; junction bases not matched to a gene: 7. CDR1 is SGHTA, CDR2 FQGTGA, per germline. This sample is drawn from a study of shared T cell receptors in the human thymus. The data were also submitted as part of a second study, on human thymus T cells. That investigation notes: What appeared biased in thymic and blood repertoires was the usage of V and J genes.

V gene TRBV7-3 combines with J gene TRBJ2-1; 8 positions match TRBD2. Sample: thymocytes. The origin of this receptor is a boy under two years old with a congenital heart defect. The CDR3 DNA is TGTGCCAGCAGCTTAACTAGCGGGGCCCCCGGGCAGTTCTTC. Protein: CASSLTSGAPGQFF.